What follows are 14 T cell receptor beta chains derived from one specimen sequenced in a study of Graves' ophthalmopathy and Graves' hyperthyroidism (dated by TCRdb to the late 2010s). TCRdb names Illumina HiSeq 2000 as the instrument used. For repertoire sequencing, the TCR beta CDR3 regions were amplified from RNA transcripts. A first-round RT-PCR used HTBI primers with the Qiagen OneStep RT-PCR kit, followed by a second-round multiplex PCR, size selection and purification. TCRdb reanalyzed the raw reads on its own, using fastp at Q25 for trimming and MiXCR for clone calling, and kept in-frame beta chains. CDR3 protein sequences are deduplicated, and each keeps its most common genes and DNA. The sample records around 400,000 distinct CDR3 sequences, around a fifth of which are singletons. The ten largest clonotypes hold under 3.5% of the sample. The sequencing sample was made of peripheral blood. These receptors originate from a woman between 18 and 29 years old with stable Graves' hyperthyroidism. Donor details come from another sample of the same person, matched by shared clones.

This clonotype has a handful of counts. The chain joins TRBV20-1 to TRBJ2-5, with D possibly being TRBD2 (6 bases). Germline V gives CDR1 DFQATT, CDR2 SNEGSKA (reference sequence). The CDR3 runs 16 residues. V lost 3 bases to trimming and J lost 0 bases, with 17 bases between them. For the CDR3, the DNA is TGCAGTGCTAGCGGGGGACCGGGACCAAACCAAGAGACCCAGTACTTC. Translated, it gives CSASGGPGPNQETQYF.

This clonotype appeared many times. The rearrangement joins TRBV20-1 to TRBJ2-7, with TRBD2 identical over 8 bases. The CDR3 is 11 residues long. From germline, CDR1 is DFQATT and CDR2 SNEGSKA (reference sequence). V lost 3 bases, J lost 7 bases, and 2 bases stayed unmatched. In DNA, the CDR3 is TGCAGTGCTAGCGGGAGGGAAGAGCAGTACTTC. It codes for CSASGREEQYF.

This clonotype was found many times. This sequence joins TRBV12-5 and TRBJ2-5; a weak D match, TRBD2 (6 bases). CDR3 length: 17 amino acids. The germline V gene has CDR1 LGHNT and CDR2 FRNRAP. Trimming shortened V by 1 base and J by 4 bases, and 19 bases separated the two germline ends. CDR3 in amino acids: CASGLGFGREGLETQYF. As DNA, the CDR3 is TGTGCTAGTGGTTTGGGGTTCGGGCGGGAAGGTCTAGAGACCCAGTACTTC.

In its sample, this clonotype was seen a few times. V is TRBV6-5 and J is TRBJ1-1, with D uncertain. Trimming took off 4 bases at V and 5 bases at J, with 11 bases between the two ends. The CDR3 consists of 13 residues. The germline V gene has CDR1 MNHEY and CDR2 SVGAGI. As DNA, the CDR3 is TGTGCCAGCAGTTCTCGGGGTCTGACTGAAGCTTTCTTT. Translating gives CASSSRGLTEAFF.

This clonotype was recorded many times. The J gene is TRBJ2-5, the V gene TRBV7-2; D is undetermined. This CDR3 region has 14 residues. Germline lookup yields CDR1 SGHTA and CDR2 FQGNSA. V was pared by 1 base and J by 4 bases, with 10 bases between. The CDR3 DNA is TGTGCCAGCAGCTTAGTGTGGACCGGAGAGACCCAGTACTTC. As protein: CASSLVWTGETQYF.

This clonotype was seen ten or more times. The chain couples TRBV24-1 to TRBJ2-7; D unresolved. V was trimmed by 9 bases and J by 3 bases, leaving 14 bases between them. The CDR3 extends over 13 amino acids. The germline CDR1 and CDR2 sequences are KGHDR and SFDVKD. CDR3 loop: CATSWETYYEQYF. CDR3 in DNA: TGTGCCACCTCGTGGGAAACCTACTACGAGCAGTACTTC.

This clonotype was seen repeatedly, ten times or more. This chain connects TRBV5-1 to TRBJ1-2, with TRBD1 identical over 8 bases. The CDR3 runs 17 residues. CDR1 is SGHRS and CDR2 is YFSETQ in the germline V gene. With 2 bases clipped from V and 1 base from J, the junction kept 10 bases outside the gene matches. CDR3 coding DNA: TGCGCCAGCAGCTTTCGAAACAGACAGGGGATTAACTATGGCTACACCTTC. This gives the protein CASSFRNRQGINYGYTF.

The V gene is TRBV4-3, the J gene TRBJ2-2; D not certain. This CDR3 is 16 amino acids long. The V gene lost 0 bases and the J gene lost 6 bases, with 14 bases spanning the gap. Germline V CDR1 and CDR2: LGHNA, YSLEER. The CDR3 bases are TGCGCCAGCAGCCAAGATTACCTGGCGTCCTCCGGGGAGCTGTTTTTT. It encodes CASSQDYLASSGELFF.

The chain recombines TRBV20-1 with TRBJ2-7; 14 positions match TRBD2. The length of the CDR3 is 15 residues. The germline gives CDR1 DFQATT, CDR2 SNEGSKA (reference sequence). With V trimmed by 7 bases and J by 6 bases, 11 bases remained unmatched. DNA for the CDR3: TGCAGTGTCTCACCTCCGACTAGCGGGAGGGTCGAGCAGTACTTC. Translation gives CSVSPPTSGRVEQYF.

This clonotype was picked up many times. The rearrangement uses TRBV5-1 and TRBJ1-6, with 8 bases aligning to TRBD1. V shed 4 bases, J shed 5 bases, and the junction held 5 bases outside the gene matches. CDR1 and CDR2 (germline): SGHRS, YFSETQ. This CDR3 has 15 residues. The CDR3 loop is CASSGTGGHNSPLHF. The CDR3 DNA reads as TGCGCCAGCAGCGGAACAGGGGGGCATAATTCACCCCTCCACTTT. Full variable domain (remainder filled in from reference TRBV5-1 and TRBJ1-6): KAGVTQTPRYLIKTRGQQVTLSCSPISGHRSVSWYQQTPGQGLQFLFEYFSETQRNKGNFPGRFSGRQFSNSRSEMNVSTLELGDSALYLCASSGTGGHNSPLHFGNGTRLTVT.

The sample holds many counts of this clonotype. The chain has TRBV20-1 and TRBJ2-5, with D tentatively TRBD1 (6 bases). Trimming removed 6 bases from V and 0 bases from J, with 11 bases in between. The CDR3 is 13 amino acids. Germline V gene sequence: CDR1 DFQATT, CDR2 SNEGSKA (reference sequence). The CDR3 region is CSAYRVNQETQYF. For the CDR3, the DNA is TGCAGTGCGTACAGGGTGAACCAAGAGACCCAGTACTTC.

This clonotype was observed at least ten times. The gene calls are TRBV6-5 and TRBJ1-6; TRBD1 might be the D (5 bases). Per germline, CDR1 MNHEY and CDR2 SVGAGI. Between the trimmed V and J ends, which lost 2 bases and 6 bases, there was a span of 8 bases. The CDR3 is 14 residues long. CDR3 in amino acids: CASSYGDSNSPLHF. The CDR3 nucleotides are TGTGCCAGCAGTTACGGTGACAGTAATTCACCCCTCCACTTT.

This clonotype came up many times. The CDR3: CASSQSGRAGAGELFF. CDR3 DNA sequence: TGTGCCAGCAGCCAGAGCGGGAGGGCCGGGGCCGGGGAGCTGTTTTTT. This chain connects TRBV9 to TRBJ2-2; 10 bases line up with TRBD2. The junction had 9 bases not matched to a gene; V was cut back by 4 bases and J by 6 bases. The CDR3 runs 16 residues. The germline V gene encodes CDR1 SGDLS and CDR2 YYNGEE.

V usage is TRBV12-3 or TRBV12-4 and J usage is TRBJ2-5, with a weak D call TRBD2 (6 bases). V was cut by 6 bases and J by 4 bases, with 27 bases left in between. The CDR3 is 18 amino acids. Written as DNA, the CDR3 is TGTGCCAGCAGCCCAATACTAAAGCGGGTGGGGTTGCCAGAGACCCAGTACTTC. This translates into CASSPILKRVGLPETQYF.